The 15 T cell receptor beta chains below come from one sample, sequenced in a study of blood T cell repertoires in COVID-19. TCRdb's copy holds only in-frame clones and misses some; the assay was immunoSEQ multiplex PCR. The sample shows some 270,000 clones, around 84% of them seen only once. Material: PBMCs or T cells enriched from blood (not recorded which). These TCRs come from a woman between 45 and 60 years old who had been exposed to COVID-19.

The table lists this clone with a count of one. The chain joins TRBV28 to TRBJ1-1; D is unresolved. Germline V gene data show CDR1 as MDHEN and CDR2 as SYDVKM. Trimming left V 9 bases short and J 4 bases short, with 21 bases between. The CDR3 length is 15 residues. The CDR3 loop reads CASVLEGPAGTEAFF. The CDR3 DNA sequence: TGTGCCAGTGTGTTAGAAGGTCCTGCGGGCACTGAAGCTTTCTTT.

This chain links TRBV27 with TRBJ2-1; possible D gene TRBD2, 6 bases. The CDR3 totals 17 residues. Germline CDR1 reads MNHEY; CDR2 reads SMNVEV (reference sequence). The V end was cut by 0 bases, the J end by 0 bases, with 12 bases between. The CDR3 is CASSLSTGVSSYNEQFF. The CDR3 nucleotides are TGTGCCAGCAGTTTATCGACGGGGGTTAGCTCCTACAATGAGCAGTTCTTC.

The table lists this clone with a few counts. This rearrangement joins TRBV2 to TRBJ1-2; 11 nucleotides match TRBD1. CDR3 length: 13 residues. Germline V gives CDR1 SNHLY, CDR2 FYNNEI. After removal of 6 bases from V and 10 bases from J, the junction contained 7 bases not matched to a gene. CDR3 region: CASRIGTGGPYTF. The CDR3 bases are TGTGCCAGCAGAATCGGGACAGGGGGACCCTACACCTTC.

The rearrangement joins TRBV2 to TRBJ1-1, with TRBD1 matching 9 bases. Germline values: CDR1 SNHLY, CDR2 FYNNEI. The CDR3 runs 15 residues. The V and J ends lost 1 base and 3 bases, in that order; junction bases with no gene match: 3. The DNA of the CDR3 is TGTGCCAGCAGTGAAGTGGGACAGGGCCACACTGAAGCTTTCTTT. Translating it yields CASSEVGQGHTEAFF.

The chain recombines TRBV29-1 with TRBJ1-3; D is possibly TRBD1 (5 bases). The germline V gene encodes CDR1 SQVTM and CDR2 ANQGSEA. V was cut by 5 bases and J by 4 bases, with 15 bases left in between. The CDR3 is 14 residues long. Written as DNA, the CDR3 is TGCAGCGTTCGTAAGGACACGTCGGGAAACACCATATATTTT. Amino acid sequence: CSVRKDTSGNTIYF.

The chain combines TRBV9 with TRBJ1-2; 8 nucleotides line up with TRBD1. The CDR3 covers 13 residues. Per the germline V gene, CDR1 is SGDLS and CDR2 is YYNGEE. The junction had 0 bases not matched to a gene; V was cut back by 3 bases and J by 2 bases. The CDR3 region has the DNA TGTGCCAGCAGCGGGACAGGGAACTATGGCTACACCTTC. This encodes CASSGTGNYGYTF. Supplemented by reference TRBV9 and TRBJ1-2, the full variable domain reads DSGVTQTPKHLITATGQRVTLRCSPRSGDLSVYWYQQSLDQGLQFLIQYYNGEERAKGNILERFSAQQFPDLHSELNLSSLELGDSALYFCASSGTGNYGYTFGSGTRLTVV.

The chain joins TRBV6-5 to TRBJ2-7; D is perhaps TRBD2 (6 bases). This CDR3 comprises 14 residues. Trimming cost V 4 bases and J 0 bases, with 10 bases left between them. Looked up from germline, CDR1 is MNHEY and CDR2 is SVGAGI. Here the CDR3 reads CASSSVGGSYEQYF. The CDR3 region has the DNA TGTGCCAGCAGTTCGGTGGGGGGCTCCTACGAGCAGTACTTC.

The V call is TRBV14, the J call TRBJ1-2, with D possibly TRBD1 on 5 matching bases. Per the germline V gene, CDR1 is SGHDN and CDR2 is FVKESK. The CDR3 totals 14 residues. Deletions cut 4 bases from V and 8 bases from J, with 17 bases between. The CDR3 DNA is TGTGCCAGCAGCCGGTCCCAGGGAGGGTTAGGCTACACCTTC. It encodes CASSRSQGGLGYTF.

This sequence joins TRBV24-1 and TRBJ2-2; D remains ambiguous. Germline V gives CDR1 KGHDR, CDR2 SFDVKD. This CDR3 has 12 residues. V lost 5 bases and J lost 4, with 4 bases in between. The DNA for the CDR3 is TGTGCCACCAGTGTCTCCACCGGGGAGCTGTTTTTT. This codes for CATSVSTGELFF.

This clone was counted a single time. V gene TRBV11-2 combines with J gene TRBJ2-1; tentatively, D is TRBD1 (6 bases). The CDR3 contains 13 residues. Germline values: CDR1 SGHAT, CDR2 FQNNGV. V was trimmed by 5 bases and J by 7 bases, leaving 12 bases between them. This chain's CDR3 is CASSQGSFNEQFF. As DNA, the CDR3 is TGTGCCAGCAGCCAGGGGTCTTTTAATGAGCAGTTCTTC. Full variable domain (outside the CDR3, taken from reference TRBV11-2 and TRBJ2-1): EAGVAQSPRYKIIEKRQSVAFWCNPISGHATLYWYQQILGQGPKLLIQFQNNGVVDDSQLPKDRFSAERLKGVDSTLKIQPAKLEDSAVYLCASSQGSFNEQFFGPGTRLTVL.

The genes are TRBV4-2 and TRBJ1-6; D is unclear. The CDR3 is 16 residues long. CDR1 LGHNA and CDR2 YNFKEQ come from the germline V gene. V was shortened by 2 bases and J by 5 bases, with 13 bases between the two germline ends. CDR3 nucleotides: TGTGCCAGCAGCCAAAATTTTGGGAGCCATAATTCACCCCTCCACTTT. Encoded protein: CASSQNFGSHNSPLHF.

V gene TRBV15 combines with J gene TRBJ1-6; 9 positions agree with TRBD1. V was pared by 3 bases and J by 8 bases, with 2 bases of the junction left unmatched. Germline values: CDR1 LNHNV, CDR2 YYDKDF (reference sequence). The CDR3 has 14 amino acids. The chain's CDR3 is CATSSRDRDSPLHF. CDR3 nucleotides: TGTGCCACCAGCAGCCGGGACAGGGATTCACCCCTCCACTTT.

The genes are TRBV4-3 and TRBJ1-1; 8 nucleotides line up with TRBD1. This CDR3 spans 15 amino acids. The V gene's germline CDR1 is LGHNA and CDR2 YSLEER. V trimming: 1 base; J trimming: 2 bases; junction bases outside the gene matches: 3. As DNA, the CDR3 is TGCGCCAGCAGCCAAGTAGGGACAGGAAACACTGAAGCTTTCTTT. It codes for CASSQVGTGNTEAFF.

The genes are TRBV19 and TRBJ1-1; D is unresolved. Germline CDR1 and CDR2: LNHDA and SQIVND (reference sequence). V shed 4 bases and J shed 3 bases, with 9 bases lying between them. The CDR3 consists of 13 residues. CDR3 protein: CASSTVSDTEAFF. In nucleotides, the CDR3 is TGTGCCAGTAGTACCGTTTCGGACACTGAAGCTTTCTTT.

This chain links TRBV30 with TRBJ2-2; D call uncertain. Trimming cost V 4 bases and J 7 bases, with 16 bases left between them. The CDR3 loop spans 14 amino acids. CDR1 and CDR2 (germline): GTSNPN, SVGIG (reference sequence). The CDR3 nucleotides read TGTGCCTGGACCGAGGCCCCTGGAGTCGGGGAGCTGTTTTTT. It is translated as CAWTEAPGVGELFF.